Below, 9 T cell receptor beta chains from the same sample are listed, as sequenced in a study of T-cell reconstitution after alpha-beta-depleted transplantation in children. Unique molecular identifiers were built into the TCRbeta library. From the PCR reads, TCRdb called clonotypes with MiXCR, one entry per CDR3 protein. The table records 200,000 to 300,000 distinct CDR3 sequences, more than 10% of them present only once. Sequenced here: PBMCs from the stem cell graft donor, sampled from the stem cell graft. All receptors derive from a human donor who donated a stem cell graft to a child with acute lymphoblastic leukemia.

Many counts were recorded for this clonotype. The chain joins TRBV20-1 to TRBJ1-2; no clear D. The germline V gene has CDR1 DFQATT and CDR2 SNEGSKA (reference sequence). V lost 4 bases and J 0 bases, leaving 12 bases between the germline ends. The CDR3 is 14 residues long. The CDR3, as DNA: TGCAGTGCTAAGGGCAGACCAACTAACTATGGCTACACCTTC. This encodes CSAKGRPTNYGYTF.

This clonotype has a count of ten or more. The V and J genes are TRBV12-3 or TRBV12-4 and TRBJ1-5; D perhaps matches TRBD1 (5 bases). The CDR3 has 14 residues. Trimming shortened V by 3 bases and J by 2 bases, and 8 bases separated the two germline ends. CDR3 in DNA: TGTGCCAGCAGTTTGACAGCAGGCAATCAGCCCCAGCATTTT. Encoded protein: CASSLTAGNQPQHF.

The J gene is TRBJ1-4, the V gene TRBV5-6; D is unresolved. V dropped 4 bases and J dropped 5 bases, with 9 bases sitting between them. The CDR3 contains 13 residues. Germline CDR1 reads SGHDT; CDR2 reads YYEEEE. CDR3 sequence: CASSLPTNEKLFF. The CDR3, as DNA: TGTGCCAGCAGCCTGCCGACAAATGAAAAACTGTTTTTT.

As for this clonotype: A much more abundant neighbour one base away suggests this may be a read error. Lacking the conserved final phenylalanine or tryptophan, this CDR3 likely reflects a read error. This chain connects TRBV15 to TRBJ1-1; D unclear. Trimming removed 1 base at V and 1 base at J, with 16 bases between. Germline assignment: CDR1 LNHNV and CDR2 YYDKDF (reference sequence). The CDR3 covers 17 residues. Here the CDR3 DNA reads TGTGCCACCAGCAGAGGTCGAAGAGCCTACCCGAACACTGAAGCTTTCTAT. It encodes CATSRGRRAYPNTEAFY.

This clonotype was counted many times. This rearrangement joins TRBV28 to TRBJ2-3, with 9 bases identical to TRBD1. The CDR3 totals 15 residues. The J segment lost 8 bases and the V segment lost 4 bases, leaving 10 bases of the junction unmatched. The germline V gene has CDR1 MDHEN and CDR2 SYDVKM. The CDR3 loop reads CASSSPGQGSRTQYF. The DNA for the CDR3 is TGTGCCAGCAGTTCACCGGGACAGGGTAGCCGTACGCAGTATTTT.

This clonotype was recorded at least ten times. The chain uses TRBV5-1 and TRBJ2-3, with a possible D match to TRBD1 (6 bases). CDR3 length: 15 amino acids. Germline loops: CDR1 SGHRS, CDR2 YFSETQ. V dropped 0 bases and J dropped 2 bases, with 10 bases sitting between them. The CDR3 spells CASSLVTGNTDTQYF. The CDR3 DNA sequence: TGCGCCAGCAGCTTGGTTACAGGGAACACAGATACGCAGTATTTT.

This clonotype was picked up many times. The V call is TRBV15, the J call TRBJ1-4; 7 bases are a match to TRBD1. Germline V lookup: CDR1 LNHNV, CDR2 YYDKDF (reference sequence). The CDR3 length is 14 residues. Trimming at V came to 1 base and at J to 7 bases, leaving 3 bases not matched to a gene. The CDR3 spells CATSRGSGGEKLFF. The CDR3 coding sequence is TGTGCCACCAGCAGAGGATCAGGGGGTGAAAAACTGTTTTTT.

The chain combines TRBV5-1 with TRBJ2-5; no clear D. The germline V gene encodes CDR1 SGHRS and CDR2 YFSETQ. Deletions cut 0 bases from V and 2 bases from J, with 11 bases between. CDR3 length equals 15 residues. Here the CDR3 reads CASSLVAALQETQYF. CDR3 DNA sequence: TGCGCCAGCAGCTTGGTGGCAGCGCTACAAGAGACCCAGTACTTC.

This clonotype was observed at least ten times. This chain uses TRBV29-1 with TRBJ2-7; no clear D gene. CDR1 and CDR2 from the germline V gene are SQVTM and ANQGSEA. The CDR3 is 18 residues long. The V end was cut by 1 base, the J end by 0 bases, with 22 bases between. CDR3 in amino acids: CSVEGPRWVGDSSYEQYF. The CDR3 region has the DNA TGCAGCGTTGAAGGGCCCCGGTGGGTAGGCGATAGCTCCTACGAGCAGTACTTC.